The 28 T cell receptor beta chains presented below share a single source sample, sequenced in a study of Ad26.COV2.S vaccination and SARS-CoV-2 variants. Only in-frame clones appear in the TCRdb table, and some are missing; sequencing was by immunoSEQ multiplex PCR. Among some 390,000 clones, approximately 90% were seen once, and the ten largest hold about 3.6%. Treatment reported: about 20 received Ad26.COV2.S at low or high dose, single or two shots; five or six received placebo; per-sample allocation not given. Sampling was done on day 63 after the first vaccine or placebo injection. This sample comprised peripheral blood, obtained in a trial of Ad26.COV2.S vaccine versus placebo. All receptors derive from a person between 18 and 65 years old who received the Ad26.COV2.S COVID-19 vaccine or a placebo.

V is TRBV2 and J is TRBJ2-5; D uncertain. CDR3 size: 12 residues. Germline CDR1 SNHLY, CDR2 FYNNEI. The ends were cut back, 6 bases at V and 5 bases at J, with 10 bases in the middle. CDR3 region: CASRADGETQYF. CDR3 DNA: TGTGCCAGCAGGGCGGATGGGGAGACCCAGTACTTC.

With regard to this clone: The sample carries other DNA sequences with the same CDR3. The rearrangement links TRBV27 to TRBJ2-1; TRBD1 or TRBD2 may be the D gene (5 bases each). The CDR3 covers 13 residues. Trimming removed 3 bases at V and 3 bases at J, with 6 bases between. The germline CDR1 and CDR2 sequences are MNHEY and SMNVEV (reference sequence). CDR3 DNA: TGTGCCAGCAGTTTGGGGGTCTACAATGAGCAGTTCTTC. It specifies CASSLGVYNEQFF.

The CDR3 DNA reads as TGCGCCAGCAGCTTGGCAATCTTGGGGGCGGATACTGAAGCTTTCTTT. It specifies CASSLAILGADTEAFF. The chain employs TRBV5-1 and TRBJ1-1, with D possibly TRBD1 on 6 matching bases. This CDR3 has 16 amino acids. Trimming stripped 0 bases from V and 5 bases from J, with 17 bases between. Per germline, CDR1 SGHRS and CDR2 YFSETQ. Looking up the rest from reference TRBV5-1 and TRBJ1-1 gives the full variable domain: KAGVTQTPRYLIKTRGQQVTLSCSPISGHRSVSWYQQTPGQGLQFLFEYFSETQRNKGNFPGRFSGRQFSNSRSEMNVSTLELGDSALYLCASSLAILGADTEAFFGQGTRLTVV.

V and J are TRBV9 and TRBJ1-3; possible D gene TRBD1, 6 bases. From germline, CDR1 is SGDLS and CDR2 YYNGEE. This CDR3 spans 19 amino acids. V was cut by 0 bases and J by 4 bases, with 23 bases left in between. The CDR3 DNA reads TGTGCCAGCAGCGTAGCTCCGGGGGGCCTAATCCCCTACGGAAACACCATATATTTT. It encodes CASSVAPGGLIPYGNTIYF.

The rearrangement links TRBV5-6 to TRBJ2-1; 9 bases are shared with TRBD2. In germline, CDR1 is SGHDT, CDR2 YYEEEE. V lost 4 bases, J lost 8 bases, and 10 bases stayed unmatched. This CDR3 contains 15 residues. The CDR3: CASSVLAGNGDEQFF. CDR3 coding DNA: TGTGCCAGCAGCGTGCTAGCGGGGAACGGCGATGAGCAGTTCTTC.

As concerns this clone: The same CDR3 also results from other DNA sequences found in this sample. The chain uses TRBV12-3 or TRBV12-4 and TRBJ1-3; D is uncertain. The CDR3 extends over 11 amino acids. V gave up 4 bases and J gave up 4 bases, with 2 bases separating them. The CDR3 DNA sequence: TGTGCCAGCAGTTCAGGAAACACCATATATTTT. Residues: CASSSGNTIYF.

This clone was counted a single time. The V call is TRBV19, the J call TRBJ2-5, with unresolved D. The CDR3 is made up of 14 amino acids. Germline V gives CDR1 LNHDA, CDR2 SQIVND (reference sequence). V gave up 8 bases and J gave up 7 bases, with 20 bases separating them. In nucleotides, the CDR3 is TGTGCCAGTGAGGACCCGGGCAGCGTGGGGACCCAGTACTTC. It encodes CASEDPGSVGTQYF. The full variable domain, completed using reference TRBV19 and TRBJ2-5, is DGGITQSPKYLFRKEGQNVTLSCEQNLNHDAMYWYRQDPGQGLRLIYYSQIVNDFQKGDIAEGYSVSREKKESFPLTVTSAQKNPTAFYLCASEDPGSVGTQYFGPGTRLLVL.

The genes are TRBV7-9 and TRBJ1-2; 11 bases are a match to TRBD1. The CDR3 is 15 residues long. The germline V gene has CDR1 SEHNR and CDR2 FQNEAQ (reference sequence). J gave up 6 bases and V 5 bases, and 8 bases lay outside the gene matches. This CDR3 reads CASSARSGQGDGYTF. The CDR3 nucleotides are TGTGCCAGCAGCGCGCGATCGGGACAGGGGGATGGCTACACCTTC.

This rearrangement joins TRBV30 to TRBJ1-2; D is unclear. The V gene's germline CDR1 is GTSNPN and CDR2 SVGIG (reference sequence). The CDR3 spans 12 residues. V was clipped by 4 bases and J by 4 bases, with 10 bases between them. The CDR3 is CAWMTPAYGYTF. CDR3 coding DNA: TGTGCCTGGATGACGCCGGCCTATGGCTACACCTTC.

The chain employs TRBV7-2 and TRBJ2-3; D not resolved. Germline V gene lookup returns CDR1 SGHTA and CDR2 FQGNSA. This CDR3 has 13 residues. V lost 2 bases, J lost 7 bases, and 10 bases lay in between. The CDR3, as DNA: TGTGCCAGCAGCTTAATAGAAGGAAATACGCAGTATTTT. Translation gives CASSLIEGNTQYF.

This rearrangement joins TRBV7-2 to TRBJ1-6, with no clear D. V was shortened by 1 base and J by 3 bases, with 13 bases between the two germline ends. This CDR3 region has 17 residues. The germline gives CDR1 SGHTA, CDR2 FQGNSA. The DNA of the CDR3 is TGTGCCAGCAGCTTAGTTTTCTCAGCAGTCTATAATTCACCCCTCCACTTT. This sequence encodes CASSLVFSAVYNSPLHF.

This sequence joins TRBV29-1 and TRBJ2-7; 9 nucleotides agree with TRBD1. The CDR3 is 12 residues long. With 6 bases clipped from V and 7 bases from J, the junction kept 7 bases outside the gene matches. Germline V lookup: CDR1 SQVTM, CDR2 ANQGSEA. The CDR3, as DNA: TGCAGCGTCGAACAGGGGGCGCGAGAGCAGTACTTC. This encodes CSVEQGAREQYF.

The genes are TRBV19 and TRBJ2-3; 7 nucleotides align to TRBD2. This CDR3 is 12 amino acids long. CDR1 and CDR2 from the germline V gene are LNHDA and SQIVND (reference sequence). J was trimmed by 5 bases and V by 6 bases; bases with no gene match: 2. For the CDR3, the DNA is TGTGCCAGTAGCCCGGGAGGAGATACGCAGTATTTT. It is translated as CASSPGGDTQYF.

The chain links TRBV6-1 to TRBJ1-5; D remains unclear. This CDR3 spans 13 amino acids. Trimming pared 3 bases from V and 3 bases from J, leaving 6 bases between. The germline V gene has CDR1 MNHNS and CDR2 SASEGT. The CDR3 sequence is CASSDAPNQPQHF. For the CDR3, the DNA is TGTGCCAGCAGTGATGCCCCCAATCAGCCCCAGCATTTT.

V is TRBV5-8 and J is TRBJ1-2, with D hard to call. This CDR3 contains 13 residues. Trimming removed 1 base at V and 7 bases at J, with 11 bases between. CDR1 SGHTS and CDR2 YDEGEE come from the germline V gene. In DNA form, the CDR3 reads TGTGCCAGCAGCTTGATTGGGGAGCCTGGCTACACCTTC. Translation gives CASSLIGEPGYTF.

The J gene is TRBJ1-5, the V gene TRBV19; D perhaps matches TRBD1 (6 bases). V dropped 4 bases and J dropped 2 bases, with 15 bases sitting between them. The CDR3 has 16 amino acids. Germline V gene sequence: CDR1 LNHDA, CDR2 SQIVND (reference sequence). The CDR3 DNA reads TGTGCCAGTAGTACCGAATGGGGGCTGGGCAATCAGCCCCAGCATTTT. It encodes CASSTEWGLGNQPQHF.

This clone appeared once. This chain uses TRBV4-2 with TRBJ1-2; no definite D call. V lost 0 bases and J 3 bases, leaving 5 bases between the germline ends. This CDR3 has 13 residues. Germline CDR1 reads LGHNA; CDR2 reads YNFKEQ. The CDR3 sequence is CASSQESHYGYTF. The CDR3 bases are TGTGCCAGCAGCCAAGAATCGCACTATGGCTACACCTTC.

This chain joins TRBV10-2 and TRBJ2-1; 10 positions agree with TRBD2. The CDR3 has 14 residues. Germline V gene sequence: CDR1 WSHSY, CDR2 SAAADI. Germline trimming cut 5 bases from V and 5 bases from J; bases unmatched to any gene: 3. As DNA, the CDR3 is TGCGCCAGCAGTTCAGCGGGGGGGGACAATGAGCAGTTCTTC. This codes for CASSSAGGDNEQFF.

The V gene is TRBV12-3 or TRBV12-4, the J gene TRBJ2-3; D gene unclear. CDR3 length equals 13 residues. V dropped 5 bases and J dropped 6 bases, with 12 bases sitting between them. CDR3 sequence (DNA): TGTGCCAGCAGTCCCCCCGCTGGGGATACGCAGTATTTT. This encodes CASSPPAGDTQYF.

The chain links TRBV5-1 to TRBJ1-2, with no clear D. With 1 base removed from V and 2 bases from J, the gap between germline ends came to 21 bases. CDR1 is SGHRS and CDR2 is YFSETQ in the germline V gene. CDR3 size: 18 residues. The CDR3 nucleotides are TGCGCCAGCAGCTTGACCCCGAGCGATTTGAAAGGGAACTATGGCTACACCTTC. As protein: CASSLTPSDLKGNYGYTF.

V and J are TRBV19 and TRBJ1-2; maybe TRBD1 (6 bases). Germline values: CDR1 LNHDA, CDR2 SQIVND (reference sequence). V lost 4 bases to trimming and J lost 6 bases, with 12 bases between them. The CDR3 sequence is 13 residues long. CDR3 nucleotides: TGTGCCAGTAGTAGCGAGGCAGGGGATGGCTACACCTTC. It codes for CASSSEAGDGYTF.

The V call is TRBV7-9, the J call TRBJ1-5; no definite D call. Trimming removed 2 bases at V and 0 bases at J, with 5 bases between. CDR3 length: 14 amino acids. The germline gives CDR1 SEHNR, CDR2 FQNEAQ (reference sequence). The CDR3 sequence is CASSLTASNQPQHF. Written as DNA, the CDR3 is TGTGCCAGCAGCTTAACGGCTAGCAATCAGCCCCAGCATTTT. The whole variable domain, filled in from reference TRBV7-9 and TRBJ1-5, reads DTGVSQNPRHKITKRGQNVTFRCDPISEHNRLYWYRQTLGQGPEFLTYFQNEAQLEKSRLLSDRFSAERPKGSFSTLEIQRTEQGDSAMYLCASSLTASNQPQHFGDGTRLSIL.

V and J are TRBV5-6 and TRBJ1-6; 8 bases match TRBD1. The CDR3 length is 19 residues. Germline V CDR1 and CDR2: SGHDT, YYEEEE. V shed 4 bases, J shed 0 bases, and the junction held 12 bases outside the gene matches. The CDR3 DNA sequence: TGTGCCAGCAGCCGGAGGGCGACAGGGGTGAGCTCCTATAATTCACCCCTCCACTTT. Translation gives CASSRRATGVSSYNSPLHF.

Written as DNA, the CDR3 is TGTGCCAGCAGCTTAGTACCGGGACAGAGTAATTCACCCCTCCACTTT. Protein product: CASSLVPGQSNSPLHF. The rearrangement joins TRBV7-2 to TRBJ1-6; 7 nucleotides align to TRBD1. Germline trimming cut 1 base from V and 6 bases from J; bases unmatched to any gene: 6. From germline, CDR1 is SGHTA and CDR2 FQGNSA. The CDR3 covers 16 residues.

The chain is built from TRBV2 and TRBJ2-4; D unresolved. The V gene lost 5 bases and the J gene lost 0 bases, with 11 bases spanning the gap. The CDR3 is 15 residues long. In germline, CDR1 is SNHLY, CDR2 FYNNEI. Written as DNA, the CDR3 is TGTGCCAGCAGTCCTGTTTACTTAGCCAAAAACATTCAGTACTTC. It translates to CASSPVYLAKNIQYF.

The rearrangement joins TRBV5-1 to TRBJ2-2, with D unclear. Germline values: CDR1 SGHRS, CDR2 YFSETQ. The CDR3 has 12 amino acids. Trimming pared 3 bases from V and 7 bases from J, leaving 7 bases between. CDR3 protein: CASSYSVGELFF. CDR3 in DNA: TGCGCCAGCAGCTATAGTGTCGGGGAGCTGTTTTTT.

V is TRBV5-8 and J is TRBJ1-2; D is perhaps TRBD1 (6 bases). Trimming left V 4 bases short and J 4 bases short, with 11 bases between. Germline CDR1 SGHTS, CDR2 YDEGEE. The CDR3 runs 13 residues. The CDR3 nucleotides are TGTGCCAGCAGCGACCGACAGGTCTATGGCTACACCTTC. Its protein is CASSDRQVYGYTF.

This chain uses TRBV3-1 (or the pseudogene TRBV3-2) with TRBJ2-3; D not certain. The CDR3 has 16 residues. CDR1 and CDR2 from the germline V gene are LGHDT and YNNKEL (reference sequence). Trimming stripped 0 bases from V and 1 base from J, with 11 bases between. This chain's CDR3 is CASSQEFSLGTDTQYF. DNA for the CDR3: TGTGCCAGCAGCCAAGAATTTAGCCTCGGCACAGATACGCAGTATTTT.